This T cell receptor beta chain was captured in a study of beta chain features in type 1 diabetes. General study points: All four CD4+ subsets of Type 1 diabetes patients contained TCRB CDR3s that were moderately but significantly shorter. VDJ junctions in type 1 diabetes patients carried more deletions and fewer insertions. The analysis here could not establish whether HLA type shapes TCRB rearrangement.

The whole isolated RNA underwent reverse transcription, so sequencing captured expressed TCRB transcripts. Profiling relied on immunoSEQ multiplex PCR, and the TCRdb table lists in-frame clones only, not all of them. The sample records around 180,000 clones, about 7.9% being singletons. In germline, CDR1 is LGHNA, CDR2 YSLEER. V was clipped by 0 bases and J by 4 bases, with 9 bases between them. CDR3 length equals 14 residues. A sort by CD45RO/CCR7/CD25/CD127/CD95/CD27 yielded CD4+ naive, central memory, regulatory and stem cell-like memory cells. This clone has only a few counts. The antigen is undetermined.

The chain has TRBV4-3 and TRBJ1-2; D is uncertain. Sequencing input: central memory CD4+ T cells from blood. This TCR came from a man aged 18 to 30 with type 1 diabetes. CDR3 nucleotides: TGCGCCAGCAGCCAAGAGAGTCCCGGCTATGGCTACACCTTC. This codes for CASSQESPGYGYTF.